A single sample gave rise to the 28 T cell receptor beta chains below, sequenced in a study of cytotoxic CD8 clonotypes in ibrutinib-treated CLL. Sequenced by immunoSEQ multiplex PCR; TCRdb stores in-frame clones only, minus some. The sample records just over 200,000 clones, nearly 80% being singletons. The sample was PBMCs, taken after 12 months of ibrutinib treatment. Receptor source: a human donor with chronic lymphocytic leukemia.

This chain joins TRBV19 and TRBJ1-2; D may be TRBD1 (6 bases). Looked up from germline, CDR1 is LNHDA and CDR2 is SQIVND (reference sequence). The CDR3 covers 14 residues. Between the trimmed V and J ends, which lost 5 bases and 4 bases, there was a span of 14 bases. The CDR3 loop is CASSPGDNFYGYTF. Here the CDR3 DNA reads TGTGCCAGTAGTCCCGGGGACAACTTCTATGGCTACACCTTC.

The chain is built from TRBV15 and TRBJ2-3, with a tentative D call TRBD2 (6 bases). This CDR3 spans 17 amino acids. From germline, CDR1 is LNHNV and CDR2 YYDKDF (reference sequence). Deletions cut 0 bases from V and 0 bases from J, with 13 bases between. In DNA form, the CDR3 reads TGTGCCACCAGCAGAGATTTAAGCGGGCTAAGCACAGATACGCAGTATTTT. It yields the protein CATSRDLSGLSTDTQYF.

V gene TRBV29-1 combines with J gene TRBJ2-2; 8 bases match TRBD2. CDR1 is SQVTM, CDR2 ANQGSEA, per germline. The CDR3 covers 14 residues. J was trimmed by 0 bases and V by 4 bases; bases with no gene match: 1. The CDR3 sequence: CSVGGLANTGELFF. CDR3 coding DNA: TGCAGCGTTGGGGGACTAGCGAACACCGGGGAGCTGTTTTTT.

This rearrangement joins TRBV7-9 to TRBJ2-3, with 9 bases that match TRBD1. The CDR3 covers 15 residues. Germline V gene sequence: CDR1 SEHNR, CDR2 FQNEAQ (reference sequence). Trimming cost V 5 bases and J 4 bases; bases outside gene matches: 7. This CDR3 is CASSPGQGIADTQYF. The CDR3 DNA reads TGTGCCAGCAGCCCCGGACAGGGGATAGCAGATACGCAGTATTTT.

The CDR3 DNA sequence: TGTGCCAGCTCGACGCGGGGGAATGACGAGCAGTACTTC. Protein: CASSTRGNDEQYF. V is TRBV11-3 and J is TRBJ2-7, with 7 bases that match TRBD2. With 8 bases clipped from V and 5 bases from J, the junction kept 9 bases outside the gene matches. The CDR3 runs to 13 residues. Germline V gives CDR1 SGHNT, CDR2 YENEEA.

This rearrangement joins TRBV27 to TRBJ1-1; D might be TRBD1 (6 bases). CDR1 and CDR2 (germline): MNHEY, SMNVEV (reference sequence). Trimming pared 3 bases from V and 3 bases from J, leaving 14 bases between. The CDR3 is 15 amino acids. The CDR3 DNA sequence: TGTGCCAGCAGTTTGACCCGGGGGCAGTACACTGAAGCTTTCTTT. This codes for CASSLTRGQYTEAFF.

The chain uses TRBV11-2 and TRBJ1-3; possible D gene TRBD1, 5 bases. The V end lost 3 bases, the J end lost 2 bases, and 11 bases lay between the germline ends. The CDR3 is 15 amino acids. Germline values: CDR1 SGHAT, CDR2 FQNNGV. The CDR3 DNA reads as TGTGCCAGCAGCTTTGGGCCGGGGGCTGGAAACACCATATATTTT. Protein product: CASSFGPGAGNTIYF.

This chain links TRBV6-6 with TRBJ2-7, with D hard to call. The CDR3 contains 12 residues. Germline assignment: CDR1 MNHNY and CDR2 SVGAGI (reference sequence). V gave up 6 bases and J gave up 7 bases, with 13 bases separating them. CDR3 DNA: TGTGCCAGCAGCCCCCGGCCTCTTGAGCAGTACTTC. It encodes CASSPRPLEQYF.

V and J are TRBV2 and TRBJ2-2; the D is unclear. V gave up 0 bases and J gave up 4 bases, with 9 bases separating them. Germline V gives CDR1 SNHLY, CDR2 FYNNEI. The CDR3 consists of 15 residues. In DNA form, the CDR3 reads TGTGCCAGCAGTGAAGCGCAGGTCGGCACCGGGGAGCTGTTTTTT. It is translated as CASSEAQVGTGELFF.

The rearrangement joins TRBV5-1 to TRBJ2-1; D is ambiguous. The CDR3 sequence is 14 residues long. V was shortened by 0 bases and J by 9 bases, with 13 bases between the two germline ends. CDR1 SGHRS and CDR2 YFSETQ come from the germline V gene. The CDR3 is CASSLGVGFAEQFF. The CDR3 DNA reads TGCGCCAGCAGCTTGGGGGTCGGTTTTGCTGAGCAGTTCTTC. Variable domain in full (rest from reference TRBV5-1 and TRBJ2-1): KAGVTQTPRYLIKTRGQQVTLSCSPISGHRSVSWYQQTPGQGLQFLFEYFSETQRNKGNFPGRFSGRQFSNSRSEMNVSTLELGDSALYLCASSLGVGFAEQFFGPGTRLTVL.

The rearrangement uses TRBV7-8 and TRBJ2-2, with D possibly being TRBD1 or TRBD2 (5 bases each). This CDR3 contains 14 residues. Trimming pared 2 bases from V and 6 bases from J, leaving 10 bases between. Germline V gene data show CDR1 as SGHVS and CDR2 as FQNEAQ. The CDR3 region has the DNA TGTGCCAGCAGCTTACATCAGGGAGCCGGGGAGCTGTTTTTT. Translation gives CASSLHQGAGELFF. The full variable domain, its missing parts supplied by reference TRBV7-8 and TRBJ2-2, is GAGVSQSPRYKVAKRGQDVALRCDPISGHVSLFWYQQALGQGPEFLTYFQNEAQLDKSGLPSDRFFAERPEGSVSTLKIQRTQQEDSAVYLCASSLHQGAGELFFGEGSRLTVL.

This clone was detected once. This rearrangement joins TRBV29-1 to TRBJ2-1; D call uncertain. The CDR3 length is 15 residues. Germline loops: CDR1 SQVTM, CDR2 ANQGSEA. V dropped 7 bases and J dropped 2 bases, with 18 bases sitting between them. The DNA for the CDR3 is TGCAGCGGCCTTGGACGGCTTAACCCCTACAATGAGCAGTTCTTC. It encodes CSGLGRLNPYNEQFF.

J is TRBJ1-2 and V is TRBV5-8, with no clear D. The CDR3 has 14 amino acids. V shed 1 base and J shed 5 bases, with 12 bases lying between them. Germline values: CDR1 SGHTS, CDR2 YDEGEE. The CDR3 DNA follows: TGTGCCAGCAGCTTGCGGTCAGGACTTTATGGCTACACCTTC. As protein: CASSLRSGLYGYTF.

The J gene is TRBJ2-5, the V gene TRBV6-5, with D perhaps TRBD1 (5 bases). The CDR3 spans 14 residues. Trimming cost V 2 bases and J 7 bases, with 14 bases left between them. The V gene's germline CDR1 is MNHEY and CDR2 SVGAGI. CDR3 sequence reads: CASSYGAGPGTQYF. The CDR3 DNA is TGTGCCAGCAGTTACGGGGCAGGGCCTGGGACCCAGTACTTC.

This clone was found a few times. This chain joins TRBV5-4 and TRBJ2-5, with 9 positions matching TRBD2. This CDR3 comprises 14 residues. From germline, CDR1 is SGHNT and CDR2 YYREEE (reference sequence). The ends lost 9 bases at V and 5 bases at J; junction bases unmatched: 11. CDR3 in DNA: TGTGCCACCGCGCCGGCGGGGGGGCGGGAGACCCAGTACTTC. Amino acids: CATAPAGGRETQYF. Full variable domain (remainder filled in from reference TRBV5-4 and TRBJ2-5): ETGVTQSPTHLIKTRGQQVTLRCSSQSGHNTVSWYQQALGQGPQFIFQYYREEENGRGNFPPRFSGLQFPNYSSELNVNALELDDSALYLCATAPAGGRETQYFGPGTRLLVL.

This clone was picked up a small number of times. Other DNA sequences from this sample encode an identical CDR3 as well. The chain links TRBV11-2 to TRBJ1-2; D unclear. Germline V lookup: CDR1 SGHAT, CDR2 FQNNGV. V lost 3 bases and J lost 6, with 8 bases in between. The CDR3 is 12 amino acids. CDR3 in amino acids: CASSLEGNGYTF. DNA of the CDR3: TGTGCCAGCAGCTTGGAAGGGAATGGCTACACCTTC.

The chain joins TRBV7-3 to TRBJ2-3, with unresolved D. Trimming stripped 5 bases from V and 2 bases from J, with 17 bases between. Germline V lookup: CDR1 SGHTA, CDR2 FQGTGA. This CDR3 region has 16 residues. CDR3 residues: CASSPLGWTLTDTQYF. The CDR3 DNA reads as TGTGCCAGCAGCCCCCTCGGCTGGACGCTCACAGATACGCAGTATTTT.

As concerns this clone: At one of its ends the junction is not consistent with the germline gene, which may arise from a read error. V gene TRBV7-9 combines with J gene TRBJ2-5, with 7 bases that match TRBD2. This CDR3 spans 15 amino acids. From germline, CDR1 is SEHNR and CDR2 FQNEAQ (reference sequence). The CDR3 loop reads CASSLGGEPPEPQYF. The CDR3 DNA follows: TGTGCCAGCAGCTTGGGGGGGGAACCCCCAGAGCCCCAGTACTTC.

This chain joins TRBV19 and TRBJ2-7; D is tentatively TRBD1 or TRBD2 (5 bases each). V shed 2 bases and J shed 0 bases, with 17 bases lying between them. The length of the CDR3 is 17 residues. Germline CDR1 reads LNHDA; CDR2 reads SQIVND (reference sequence). This CDR3 reads CASSISVGDHSSYEQYF. The DNA of the CDR3 is TGTGCCAGTAGTATAAGTGTGGGGGACCACAGCTCCTACGAGCAGTACTTC.

The chain combines TRBV21-1 with TRBJ1-3; the table's D call, TRBD1, was not checked against the DNA. TRBV21-1 is a documented pseudogene. The CDR3 extends over 15 amino acids. As DNA, the CDR3 is TGTGCCAGCAGCAAAGAGGGGGACAGAGGAAACACCATATATTTT. Amino acid sequence: CASSKEGDRGNTIYF.

The rearrangement uses TRBV5-1 and TRBJ2-3; D is uncertain. CDR1 is SGHRS and CDR2 is YFSETQ in the germline V gene. The V and J ends lost 0 bases and 5 bases respectively, with 4 bases between them. The CDR3 sequence is 12 residues long. The DNA of the CDR3 is TGCGCCAGCAGCTTGGCCATAGATACGCAGTATTTT. Protein: CASSLAIDTQYF. The full variable domain, in which reference TRBV5-1 and TRBJ2-3 provide the parts outside the CDR3, is KAGVTQTPRYLIKTRGQQVTLSCSPISGHRSVSWYQQTPGQGLQFLFEYFSETQRNKGNFPGRFSGRQFSNSRSEMNVSTLELGDSALYLCASSLAIDTQYFGPGTRLTVL.

The CDR3 region has the DNA TGTGCCACACTCGCAACCAGCCGGGACAGCCAAGAGACCCAGTACTTC. This translates into CATLATSRDSQETQYF. The rearrangement links TRBV10-3 to TRBJ2-5, with 7 bases fitting TRBD1. V lost 10 bases, J lost 1 base, and 15 bases stayed unmatched. The CDR3 is 16 residues long. CDR1 is ENHRY, CDR2 SYGVKD, per germline.

CDR3 coding DNA: TGCGCCAGCAGTGAGACCCTAGCGGGGGCCTACAATGAGCAGTTCTTC. Its translation: CASSETLAGAYNEQFF. The rearrangement links TRBV10-2 to TRBJ2-1, with 10 bases that match TRBD2. The junction had 3 bases not matched to a gene; V was cut back by 2 bases and J by 2 bases. Germline V gene sequence: CDR1 WSHSY, CDR2 SAAADI. The CDR3 has 16 residues.

This clone was detected only a few times. The chain is built from TRBV19 and TRBJ1-1, with TRBD1 identical over 10 bases. Germline trimming cut 1 base from V and 5 bases from J; bases unmatched to any gene: 7. The CDR3 covers 16 residues. Germline V gene sequence: CDR1 LNHDA, CDR2 SQIVND (reference sequence). The CDR3, as DNA: TGTGCCAGTAGTATAGCGTATGGGACAGGGGAGACTGAAGCTTTCTTT. Protein sequence: CASSIAYGTGETEAFF. Looking up the rest from reference TRBV19 and TRBJ1-1 gives the full variable domain: DGGITQSPKYLFRKEGQNVTLSCEQNLNHDAMYWYRQDPGQGLRLIYYSQIVNDFQKGDIAEGYSVSREKKESFPLTVTSAQKNPTAFYLCASSIAYGTGETEAFFGQGTRLTVV.

This clone was seen a handful of times. The gene calls are TRBV18 and TRBJ2-1; the match to TRBD2 covers 11 bases. The trim removed 2 bases at V and 1 base at J, leaving 4 bases unmatched. The CDR3 totals 17 residues. Germline V gene data show CDR1 as KGHSH and CDR2 as LQKENI. Here the CDR3 reads CASSPYTSGSSYNEQFF. The CDR3, as DNA: TGTGCCAGCTCACCATACACTAGCGGGAGTTCCTACAATGAGCAGTTCTTC.

The chain has TRBV6-5 and TRBJ1-5; D is unclear. The CDR3 runs 15 residues. Germline CDR1 reads MNHEY; CDR2 reads SVGAGI. Trimming left V 0 bases short and J 5 bases short, with 11 bases between. The CDR3 coding sequence is TGTGCCAGCAGTTACTCCCCTCTATCCGATCAGCCCCAGCATTTT. It specifies CASSYSPLSDQPQHF.

V and J are TRBV5-4 and TRBJ2-3; 7 bases are a match to TRBD2. The CDR3 has 12 amino acids. With 8 bases clipped from V and 4 bases from J, the junction kept 4 bases outside the gene matches. Germline V gene sequence: CDR1 SGHNT, CDR2 YYREEE (reference sequence). CDR3: CASGLVADTQYF. DNA of the CDR3: TGTGCCAGTGGACTAGTCGCAGATACGCAGTATTTT.

The CDR3 DNA reads TGTGCCAGCACCCCCAAAGGGGCTATGACAGATACGCAGTATTTT. Translating gives CASTPKGAMTDTQYF. The chain links TRBV7-6 to TRBJ2-3, with a possible D match to TRBD1 (5 bases). Trimming removed 7 bases from V and 3 bases from J, with 17 bases in between. The germline V gene has CDR1 SGHVS and CDR2 FNYEAQ. This CDR3 is 15 amino acids long.